The 24 T cell receptor beta chains presented below share a single source sample, sequenced in a study of high-grade serous ovarian cancer treatment subgroups. Tumor samples were taken before definitive surgery or chemotherapy. Assay used: immunoSEQ multiplex PCR; TCRdb lists only in-frame clones, some missing. The sample carries 19,000 or so clones, about 68% recorded once. What was sequenced was tumor tissue. These TCRs come from a human donor with high-grade serous ovarian cancer.

This clone has more than one count but fewer than ten. CDR3 DNA sequence: TGTGCCAGCAGTGAGCGTACAGGGGGCACTGAAGCTTTCTTT. Its protein is CASSERTGGTEAFF. V usage is TRBV2 and J usage is TRBJ1-1; 8 bases map to TRBD1. The CDR3 length is 14 residues. V lost 3 bases to trimming and J lost 4 bases; unmatched junction nucleotides: 4. CDR1 SNHLY and CDR2 FYNNEI come from the germline V gene.

V and J are TRBV7-3 and TRBJ2-3; the D is unclear. Germline CDR1 is SGHTA and CDR2 is FQGTGA. The CDR3 spans 14 residues. V lost 1 base to trimming and J lost 1 base, with 6 bases between them. CDR3 sequence: CASSLNGRTDTQYF. The CDR3 nucleotides are TGTGCCAGCAGCTTAAATGGCCGCACAGATACGCAGTATTTT.

The J gene is TRBJ2-1, the V gene TRBV18; D remains ambiguous. With 3 bases removed from V and 12 bases from J, the gap between germline ends came to 12 bases. Germline CDR1 reads KGHSH; CDR2 reads LQKENI. The CDR3 runs 12 residues. The CDR3 region has the DNA TGTGCCAGCTCACCGACTCGTGAAGTGCAGTTCTTC. This sequence encodes CASSPTREVQFF.

As regards this clone: In the same sample, other DNA sequences code for this CDR3. The chain uses TRBV5-1 and TRBJ2-3, with no clear D. Trimming pared 0 bases from V and 0 bases from J, leaving 8 bases between. The length of the CDR3 is 15 residues. Per germline, CDR1 SGHRS and CDR2 YFSETQ. Here the CDR3 DNA reads TGCGCCAGCAGCTTGGACCCTCCTAGCACAGATACGCAGTATTTT. Translation gives CASSLDPPSTDTQYF.

V usage is TRBV5-1 and J usage is TRBJ2-1, with D maybe TRBD1 (6 bases). The CDR3 is 12 amino acids. The germline V gene has CDR1 SGHRS and CDR2 YFSETQ. V gave up 4 bases and J gave up 5 bases, with 7 bases separating them. The CDR3, as DNA: TGCGCCAGCAGCGAGGGGGACAATGAGCAGTTCTTC. Protein product: CASSEGDNEQFF.

J is TRBJ1-2 and V is TRBV7-8; D is ambiguous. The CDR3 length is 14 residues. V was shortened by 2 bases and J by 4 bases, with 11 bases between the two germline ends. Germline CDR1 SGHVS, CDR2 FQNEAQ. The CDR3 DNA is TGTGCCAGCAGCTTATCCGAGTTGAGCTATGGCTACACCTTC. Translation gives CASSLSELSYGYTF. Variable domain in full (rest from reference TRBV7-8 and TRBJ1-2): GAGVSQSPRYKVAKRGQDVALRCDPISGHVSLFWYQQALGQGPEFLTYFQNEAQLDKSGLPSDRFFAERPEGSVSTLKIQRTQQEDSAVYLCASSLSELSYGYTFGSGTRLTVV.

This clone occurred a few times. This rearrangement joins TRBV29-1 to TRBJ1-1; tentatively, D is TRBD1 (6 bases). The CDR3 has 13 residues. CDR1 is SQVTM and CDR2 is ANQGSEA in the germline V gene. Deletions cut 6 bases from V and 4 bases from J, with 15 bases between. CDR3: CSVLPGAGTEAFF. CDR3 DNA sequence: TGCAGCGTCCTGCCAGGGGCTGGCACTGAAGCTTTCTTT.

The V gene is TRBV27, the J gene TRBJ2-7; 8 nucleotides agree with TRBD2. Germline V gives CDR1 MNHEY, CDR2 SMNVEV (reference sequence). There are 15 residues in the CDR3. V lost 6 bases, J lost 3 bases, and 10 bases stayed unmatched. In DNA, the CDR3 is TGTGCCAGCAGGATAACTAGCGGAACGAGCTACGAGCAGTACTTC. Residues: CASRITSGTSYEQYF.

The V gene is TRBV7-4, the J gene TRBJ1-3; D is ambiguous. V was clipped by 8 bases and J by 4 bases, with 18 bases between them. The V gene's germline CDR1 is SGHVT and CDR2 SQSDAQ. The CDR3 spans 15 residues. The CDR3 DNA sequence: TGTGCCAGCTTTTATCATAGGCCCCAGGGAAACACCATATATTTT. This translates into CASFYHRPQGNTIYF.

V and J are TRBV16 and TRBJ1-5; no firm D call. Per the germline V gene, CDR1 is KGHSY and CDR2 is FQNENV. The V and J ends lost 2 bases and 0 bases respectively, with 11 bases between them. The CDR3 totals 16 residues. CDR3 sequence reads: CASSQRYGNSNQPQHF. The CDR3 bases are TGTGCCAGCAGCCAACGGTACGGAAATAGCAATCAGCCCCAGCATTTT. The whole variable domain, remainder taken from reference TRBV16 and TRBJ1-5, is GEEVAQTPKHLVRGEGQKAKLYCAPIKGHSYVFWYQQVLKNEFKFLISFQNENVFDETGMPKERFSAKCLPNSPCSLEIQATKLEDSAVYFCASSQRYGNSNQPQHFGDGTRLSIL.

The chain couples TRBV18 to TRBJ2-7; a weak D match, TRBD2 (6 bases). This CDR3 is built from 16 residues. V lost 0 bases and J 4 bases, leaving 16 bases between the germline ends. Germline lookup yields CDR1 KGHSH and CDR2 LQKENI. CDR3 bases: TGTGCCAGCTCACCACCCTCGGGGGAGCGGTTTTACGAGCAGTACTTC. This gives the protein CASSPPSGERFYEQYF.

This clone was recorded a few times. This rearrangement joins TRBV9 to TRBJ1-1; tentatively, D is TRBD1 (6 bases). The V end was cut by 5 bases, the J end by 2 bases, with 13 bases between. The CDR3 is 14 residues long. Germline CDR1 is SGDLS and CDR2 is YYNGEE. The CDR3 DNA reads TGTGCCAGCAGAGAACAGGGACCTAACACTGAAGCTTTCTTT. Protein sequence: CASREQGPNTEAFF.

The table lists this clone with a few counts. The V and J genes are TRBV7-3 and TRBJ1-1; tentative D call: TRBD1 (5 bases). The ends were cut back, 3 bases at V and 2 bases at J, with 7 bases in the middle. CDR1 SGHTA and CDR2 FQGTGA come from the germline V gene. The CDR3 has 13 amino acids. The CDR3 loop is CASSFRGNTEAFF. The DNA for the CDR3 is TGTGCCAGCAGCTTTAGGGGTAACACTGAAGCTTTCTTT.

CDR3 amino acids: CASSSVGGPYEQYF. In DNA form, the CDR3 reads TGTGCCAGCAGTTCCGTGGGGGGTCCCTACGAGCAGTACTTC. The chain recombines TRBV6-5 with TRBJ2-7; a possible D gene is TRBD2 (6 bases). Per germline, CDR1 MNHEY and CDR2 SVGAGI. Trimming shortened V by 4 bases and J by 2 bases, and 12 bases separated the two germline ends. The CDR3 runs 14 residues.

This chain uses TRBV6-4 with TRBJ2-1, with TRBD2 matching over 7 bases. Trimming removed 3 bases from V and 2 bases from J; junction bases left unmatched: 4. CDR3 length: 15 amino acids. Germline CDR1 reads MRHNA; CDR2 reads SNTAGT. DNA for the CDR3: TGTGCCAGCAGTGAAACGGGGGGAACCTACAATGAGCAGTTCTTC. It is translated as CASSETGGTYNEQFF.

This sequence joins TRBV28 and TRBJ2-4, with no clear D. Germline CDR1 and CDR2: MDHEN and SYDVKM. V shed 7 bases and J shed 2 bases, with 12 bases lying between them. The CDR3 loop spans 14 amino acids. CDR3 sequence: CASTPAHSKNIQYF. DNA of the CDR3: TGTGCCAGCACCCCGGCCCATTCCAAAAACATTCAGTACTTC.

The chain carries TRBV6-4 and TRBJ2-2, with a weak D call TRBD1 (5 bases). The CDR3 has 14 residues. The germline V gene encodes CDR1 MRHNA and CDR2 SNTAGT. V lost 8 bases, J lost 6 bases, and 16 bases lay in between. CDR3 protein: CASLQTEGAGELFF. CDR3 bases: TGTGCCAGCTTACAAACTGAAGGGGCCGGGGAGCTGTTTTTT.

The V call is TRBV7-2, the J call TRBJ2-5; 8 bases fit TRBD1. Germline CDR1 SGHTA, CDR2 FQGNSA. CDR3 length: 16 residues. The V segment lost 6 bases and the J segment 4 bases; nucleotides outside the gene matches: 13. CDR3 bases: TGTGCCAGCAGTCGCAGGACAGGGCGGTCGGGAGAGACCCAGTACTTC. It specifies CASSRRTGRSGETQYF.

The chain carries TRBV4-3 and TRBJ2-7; unclear D gene. Germline-derived CDR1 and CDR2 are LGHNA and YSLEER. CDR3 length: 14 amino acids. V was clipped by 0 bases and J by 2 bases, with 8 bases between them. In DNA, the CDR3 is TGCGCCAGCAGCCAAGATAAGCAGACCTACGAGCAGTACTTC. Translation gives CASSQDKQTYEQYF.

This clone occurred a few times. The genes are TRBV10-3 and TRBJ1-1; tentative D call: TRBD1 (6 bases). The V end was cut by 0 bases, the J end by 6 bases, with 11 bases between. The CDR3 contains 14 residues. Germline-derived CDR1 and CDR2 are ENHRY and SYGVKD. DNA for the CDR3: TGTGCCATCAGTGAGTCCCAGGGGACGTCTGAAGCTTTCTTT. Translated: CAISESQGTSEAFF.

This sequence joins TRBV19 and TRBJ2-7; 14 nucleotides agree with TRBD2. Germline CDR1 LNHDA, CDR2 SQIVND (reference sequence). The ends lost 6 bases at V and 2 bases at J; junction bases unmatched: 6. The CDR3 has 16 residues. The CDR3 coding sequence is TGTGCCAGTAGAAAGGGACTAGCGGGAGAGCCCTACGAGCAGTACTTC. This sequence encodes CASRKGLAGEPYEQYF.

The chain combines TRBV11-2 with TRBJ2-3, with 11 positions matching TRBD2. Trimming removed 3 bases from V and 5 bases from J; junction bases left unmatched: 7. The V gene's germline CDR1 is SGHAT and CDR2 FQNNGV. The CDR3 is made up of 16 amino acids. This chain's CDR3 is CASSFTSGRIGDTQYF. The DNA of the CDR3 is TGTGCCAGCAGCTTTACTAGCGGGAGAATCGGAGATACGCAGTATTTT. Using reference TRBV11-2 and TRBJ2-3 for the parts outside the CDR3, the full variable domain is EAGVAQSPRYKIIEKRQSVAFWCNPISGHATLYWYQQILGQGPKLLIQFQNNGVVDDSQLPKDRFSAERLKGVDSTLKIQPAKLEDSAVYLCASSFTSGRIGDTQYFGPGTRLTVL.

CDR3 DNA sequence: TGCGCCAGCAGCGAACGGTTCCCTAGCGGTAGCACAGATACGCAGTATTTT. It specifies CASSERFPSGSTDTQYF. The chain carries TRBV4-1 and TRBJ2-3; 7 nucleotides line up with TRBD2. The germline V gene encodes CDR1 MGHRA and CDR2 YSYEKL. V shed 5 bases, J shed 0 bases, and the junction held 11 bases outside the gene matches. The CDR3 extends over 17 amino acids.

This clone was seen a handful of times. This chain joins TRBV6-5 and TRBJ1-1, with D perhaps TRBD1 (5 bases). V shed 6 bases and J shed 1 base, with 12 bases lying between them. The CDR3 is 14 amino acids. Germline CDR1 MNHEY, CDR2 SVGAGI. CDR3 DNA: TGTGCCAGCAGATCCGACGGGGGGAACACTGAAGCTTTCTTT. This gives the protein CASRSDGGNTEAFF.